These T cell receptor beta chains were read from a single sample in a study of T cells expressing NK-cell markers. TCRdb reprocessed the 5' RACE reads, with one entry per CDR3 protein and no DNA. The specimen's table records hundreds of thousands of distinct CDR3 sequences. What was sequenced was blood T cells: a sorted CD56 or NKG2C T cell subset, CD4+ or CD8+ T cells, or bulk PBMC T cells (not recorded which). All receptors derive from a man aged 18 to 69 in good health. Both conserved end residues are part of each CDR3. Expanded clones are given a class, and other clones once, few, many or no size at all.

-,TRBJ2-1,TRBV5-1,CASSLTMTSAREQFF
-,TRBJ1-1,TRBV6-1,CASSERDRGTEVFF
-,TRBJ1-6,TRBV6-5,CASSYRGPHTPNSPLHF
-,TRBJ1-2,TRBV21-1,CASSKGGLHYGYTF
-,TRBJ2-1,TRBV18,CASSQEGPGEQFF
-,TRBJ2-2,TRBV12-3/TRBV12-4,CASTDGWGPNTGELFF
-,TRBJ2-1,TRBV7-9,CASSFVSDREAFF
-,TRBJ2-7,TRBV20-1,CSARDLVSALYF
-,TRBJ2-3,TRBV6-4,CASSEGTGGADTQYF
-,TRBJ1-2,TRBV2,CASREGAGYGYTF
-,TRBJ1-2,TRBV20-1,CSAIDQFGYTF
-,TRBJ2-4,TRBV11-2,CASSLLRGGQANIQYF
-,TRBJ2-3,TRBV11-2,CASSLDLLTDTQYF
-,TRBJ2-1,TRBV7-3,CASSPSDRASYNEQFF
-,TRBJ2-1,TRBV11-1,CASSLRLAGGQHEQFF
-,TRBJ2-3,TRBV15,CATSRQGRGADTQYF
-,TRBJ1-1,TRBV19,CASSLQVRTEAFF
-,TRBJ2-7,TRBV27,CASSPGDGFRPLYEQYF
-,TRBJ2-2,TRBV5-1,CASSLLGTGSSGELFF
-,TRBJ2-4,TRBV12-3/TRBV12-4,CASSRRAGAEKNIQYF
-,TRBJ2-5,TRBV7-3,CASSATGTETQYF
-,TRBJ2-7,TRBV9,CASSAGTSDSYEQYF
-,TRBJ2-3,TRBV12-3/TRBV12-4,CASSSALAGATTDTQYF
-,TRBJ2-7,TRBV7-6,CASSPGLAGGAYEQYF
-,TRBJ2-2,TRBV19,CASSVPLAANTGELFF
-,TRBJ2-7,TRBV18,CASSRTGPSSYEQYF
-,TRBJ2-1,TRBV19,CATQSAGEGGSYNEQFF
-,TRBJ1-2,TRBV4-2,CASSQDLATRNYGYTF
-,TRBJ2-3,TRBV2,CASSDGATGSDTQYF
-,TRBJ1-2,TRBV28,CASRGGVYGYTF
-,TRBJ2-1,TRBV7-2,CASSSMGRKEQFF
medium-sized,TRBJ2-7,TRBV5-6,CASSLEHYEQYF
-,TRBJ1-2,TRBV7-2,CASGNYAGSYGYTF
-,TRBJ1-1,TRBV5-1,CASSAPGGIRGEAEAFF
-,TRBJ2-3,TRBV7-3,CASSPRGLGLDTQYF
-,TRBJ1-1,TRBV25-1,CASRQGEVNTEAFF
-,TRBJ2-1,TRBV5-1,CASSNLTGRSGNEQFF
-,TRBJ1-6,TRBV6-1,CASLGQGNSPLHF
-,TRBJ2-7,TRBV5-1,CASSLASQGQGTIYEQYF
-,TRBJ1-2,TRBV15,CATSRPTGGNYGYTF
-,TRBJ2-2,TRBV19,CASTKPGGTGELFF
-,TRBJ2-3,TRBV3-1,CASSRVAGGYTDTQYF
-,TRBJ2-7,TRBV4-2,CASSQGWGAWVYEQYF
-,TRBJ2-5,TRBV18,CASSPGKGQETQYF
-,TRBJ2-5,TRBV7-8,CASSRGRGGQETQYF
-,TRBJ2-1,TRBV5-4,CASSQGSSESYNEQFF
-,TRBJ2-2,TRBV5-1,CASSLGAGDNTGELFF
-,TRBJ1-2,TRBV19,CASNRDNYGYTF
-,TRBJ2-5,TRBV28,CASSLPGGNKRSQYF
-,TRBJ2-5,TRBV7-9,CASSVLRDQETQYF
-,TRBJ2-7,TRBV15,CATSTQRSSYEQYF
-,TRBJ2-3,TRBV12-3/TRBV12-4,CATTPMGGVRADTQYF
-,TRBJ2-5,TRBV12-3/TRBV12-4,CASSLQQGQETQYF